Reported below is one T cell receptor beta chain. The data originate from a study of technical replicates of blood from several donors. Profiled with immunoSEQ multiplex PCR; TCRdb holds only in-frame clones, not every one. The repertoire holds roughly 80,000 clones, with 91% as singletons. Material: T cells isolated from PBMCs. The source is a human donor in good health.

The CDR3 sequence is CASSLRQVGNQPQHF. The CDR3 nucleotides read TGCGCCAGCAGCCTCCGACAGGTCGGCAATCAGCCCCAGCATTTT. This chain joins TRBV4-1 and TRBJ1-5; D possibly corresponds to TRBD1 (6 bases). Germline CDR1 reads MGHRA; CDR2 reads YSYEKL. V was clipped by 4 bases and J by 2 bases, with 12 bases between them. The CDR3 has 15 residues.